This T cell receptor beta chain emerged from a study of control samples from healthy donors and cancer patients. The CDR3 extends over 14 amino acids. Trimming left V 5 bases short and J 3 bases short, with 13 bases between. The germline CDR1 and CDR2 sequences are MNHEY and SMNVEV (reference sequence). The repertoire was sequenced with immunoSEQ multiplex PCR; TCRdb's copy has only in-frame clones and lacks some. This repertoire shows some 130,000 clones, approximately 92% found once; its top ten account for 5.5%. V is TRBV27 and J is TRBJ1-2, with D perhaps TRBD1 (6 bases). This TCR was sampled from a man between 18 and 35 years old in good health. The specimen was blood. CDR3 sequence: CASSLHRDYYGYTF. CDR3 sequence (DNA): TGTGCCAGCAGTCTCCACAGGGATTACTATGGCTACACCTTC.